This TCR beta chain was sequenced during a study of T cell repertoires in aging, cancer and after chemotherapy. Study in general: Donor ages fell into six groups from 30 or younger up to 70 or older. Glioblastoma patients receiving temozolomide-based therapy gave paired samples before and after chemotherapy.

With 5 bases clipped from V and 5 bases from J, the junction kept 15 bases outside the gene matches. This CDR3 comprises 17 residues. In germline, CDR1 is SEHNR, CDR2 FQNEAQ (reference sequence). The template was genomic DNA from peripheral blood, not RNA. TRB rearrangements spanning V, D and J were amplified using mixed TRB-A/B primers. A single record per CDR3 protein comes from TCRdb applying MiXCR to the multiplex PCR reads. The table lists about 5,300 distinct CDR3 sequences, about a quarter of them singletons, with approximately 34% in the top ten. The TCR sequence derives from a human donor with a solid tumor. The chain links TRBV7-9 to TRBJ2-7, with 10 bases identical to TRBD1. Specimen: blood. CDR3 loop: CASSPRSRTGGVDEQYF. The CDR3 DNA follows: TGTGCCAGCAGCCCTCGATCGAGGACAGGGGGTGTCGACGAGCAGTACTTC.